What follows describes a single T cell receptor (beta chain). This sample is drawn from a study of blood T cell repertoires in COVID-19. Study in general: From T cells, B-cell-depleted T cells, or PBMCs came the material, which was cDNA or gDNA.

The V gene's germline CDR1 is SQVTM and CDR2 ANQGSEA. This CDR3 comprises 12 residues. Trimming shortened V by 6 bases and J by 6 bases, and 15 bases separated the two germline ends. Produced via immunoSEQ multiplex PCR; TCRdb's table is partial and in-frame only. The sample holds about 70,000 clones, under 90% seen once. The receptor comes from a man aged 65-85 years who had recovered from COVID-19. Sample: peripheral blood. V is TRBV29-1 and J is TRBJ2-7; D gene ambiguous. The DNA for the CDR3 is TGCAGCGTGGGCGGACGAACAGCCGAGCAGTACTTC. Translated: CSVGGRTAEQYF.